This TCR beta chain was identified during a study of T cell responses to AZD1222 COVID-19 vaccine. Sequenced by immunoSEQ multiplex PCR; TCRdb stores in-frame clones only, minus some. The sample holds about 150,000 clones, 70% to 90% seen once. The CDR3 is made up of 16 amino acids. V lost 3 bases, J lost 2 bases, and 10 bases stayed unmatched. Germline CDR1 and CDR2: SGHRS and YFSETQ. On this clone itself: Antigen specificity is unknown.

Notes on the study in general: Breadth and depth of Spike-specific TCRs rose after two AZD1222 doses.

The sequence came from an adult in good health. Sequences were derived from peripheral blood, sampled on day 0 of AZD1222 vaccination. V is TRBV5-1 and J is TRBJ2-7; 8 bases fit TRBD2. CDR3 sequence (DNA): TGCGCCAGCAGCTCCCTAAAAGGGACTAGGACCTACGAGCAGTACTTC. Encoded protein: CASSSLKGTRTYEQYF.